These T cell receptor beta chains were read from a single sample in a study of OX40 agonist ivuxolimab in advanced cancers. The protocol was immunoSEQ multiplex PCR, while the TCRdb copy is restricted to in-frame clones and leaves out a portion. The sample lists 48,000 or so clones; roughly 91% were seen once. This material consisted of CD4+ or CD8+ T cells sorted from blood, taken in a trial of the OX40 agonist ivuxolimab. These receptor sequences come from an adult with an advanced solid tumor such as melanoma, head and neck, liver or kidney cancer. CDR3s leave out the opening cysteine and the closing phenylalanine or tryptophan.

>TRBJ1-2|TRBV5-1|13
ASSLTGGPNYGYT
>TRBJ2-3|TRBV11-3|14
ASSFGSGGPTDTQY
>TRBJ2-2|TRBV12-5|16
ASGFLPRDYSNTGELF
>TRBJ2-2|TRBV27|10
ASSFGNGELF
>TRBJ2-5|TRBV7-7|13
ASSLVRGYQETQY
>TRBJ1-1|TRBV2|12
ASSERQGNTEAF
>TRBJ1-1|TRBV13|11
ASSLGTHTEAF
>TRBJ2-5|TRBV11-2|15
ASSFPKGTLSAETQY
>TRBJ1-1|TRBV11-1|11
ASSLENGRDAF
>TRBJ2-6|TRBV27|12
ASRQSAGANVLT
>TRBJ2-7|TRBV9|12
ASSVGGDSYEQY
>TRBJ1-1|TRBV9|13
ASSVDPLENTEAF
>TRBJ1-6|TRBV19|12
ASSIGGHNSPLH
>TRBJ2-7|TRBV9|12
ASSQDKGEDEQY
>TRBJ2-5|TRBV7-9|13
ASSLPRSEQETQY
>TRBJ2-5|TRBV11-2|14
ASSLVSSGGGETQY
>TRBJ2-5|TRBV28|15
ASSSLFDGLAEETQY
>TRBJ2-1|TRBV2|15
ASSDYGLAGGRNEQF
>TRBJ1-4|TRBV14|13
ASSPTGYSNEKLF
>TRBJ1-5|TRBV7-8|13
ASSFPGQGNQPQH
>TRBJ2-3|TRBV9|10
ASSAYTDTQY
>TRBJ1-2|TRBV19|12
ASSPLLGAGGYT
>TRBJ1-2|TRBV29-1|11
SVEPTEFYGYI
>TRBJ2-3|TRBV7-9|14
ASRTSAPGDTDTQY
>TRBJ2-1|TRBV4-1|10
ASSKDRDEQF
>TRBJ2-3|TRBV29-1|14
SVGTSGGGVWDTQY
>TRBJ1-1|TRBV5-1|12
ASSWTGLDTEAF
>TRBJ1-5|TRBV6-5|11
ASSYSNFQPQH